This is a list of T cell receptor beta chains from one sample in a study of cytomegalovirus exposure and HLA in healthy donors. Measured with immunoSEQ multiplex PCR; TCRdb has only the in-frame clones, and not every one. The data show about 120,000 clones, about 75% seen once. The sequenced sample was PBMCs. These receptors were obtained from a man in his sixties in good health and CMV-seropositive. CDR3s include the opening cysteine and the closing phenylalanine or tryptophan. The D gene is left open where the match is weak.

d_call	v_call	j_call	cdr3_aa
TRBD1	TRBV9	TRBJ1-1	CASSAPLGQGDTEAFF
.	TRBV18	TRBJ2-7	CASSPPQRGSQYF
.	TRBV18	TRBJ2-3	CASSPWGGAPDTQYF
.	TRBV5-1	TRBJ2-5	CASSNGGPGETQYF
TRBD2	TRBV7-2	TRBJ2-1	CASSLSRLAGNEQFF
.	TRBV18	TRBJ2-3	CASSPSTGNTDTQYF
TRBD1	TRBV19	TRBJ1-1	CASRSGIQGAYTEAFF
TRBD1	TRBV27	TRBJ1-6	CATGAGTGVLGLGSPLHF
.	TRBV2	TRBJ1-1	CASSERGGLAEAFF
.	TRBV15	TRBJ1-5	CATSRDLGGNQPQHF
.	TRBV15	TRBJ2-5	CATSRPGGGAQYF
.	TRBV5-1	TRBJ1-1	CASSPITGYSTEAFF
TRBD2	TRBV11-1	TRBJ2-7	CASSKRGASGGRNEQYF
.	TRBV9	TRBJ1-1	CASSVIATNTEAFF
.	TRBV5-6	TRBJ1-6	CASTQVDNSPLHF
TRBD1	TRBV4-1	TRBJ2-7	CASSQVPGGLYEQYF
.	TRBV7-9	TRBJ1-1	CASSSPRGTFEAFF
.	TRBV5-1	TRBJ2-7	CASSLLQGSYEQYF
TRBD1	TRBV2	TRBJ2-1	CASSTSRGRQENYNEQFF
TRBD2	TRBV6-5	TRBJ2-1	CASSRLAGNNEQFF
.	TRBV5-1	TRBJ1-1	CASSLNRVTEAFF
.	TRBV30	TRBJ2-7	CAWSEKGYVFYEQYF
TRBD1	TRBV9	TRBJ1-2	CASSVSRGGPTGVLSYGYTF
.	TRBV9	TRBJ1-1	CASSVVTGQAFF
TRBD1	TRBV27	TRBJ1-2	CASSLTWTGAYGYTF
.	TRBV27	TRBJ2-3	CASRKQGPDTQYF
.	TRBV28	TRBJ1-5	CASRRYSNQPQHF
.	TRBV11-2	TRBJ1-3	CASSLTDSGNTIYF
TRBD2	TRBV6-1	TRBJ2-7	CASSDGREGLYEQYF
TRBD1	TRBV6-1	TRBJ1-1	CASKFGQGNTEAFF
TRBD1	TRBV7-8	TRBJ1-6	CASSSDRLLSPLHF
TRBD1	TRBV18	TRBJ1-5	CASSPNGQDYQPQHF
TRBD2	TRBV5-1	TRBJ2-1	CASSLATLAGPYNEQFF
TRBD1	TRBV27	TRBJ1-4	CASSWGQGNEKLFF
.	TRBV21-1	TRBJ2-3	CASSKPGQGANTQYF
.	TRBV5-1	TRBJ1-2	CASSDDRLLYGYTF
TRBD1	TRBV5-1	TRBJ1-2	CASSRPGQSYGYTF
TRBD2	TRBV5-1	TRBJ2-2	CASSLRSASGSFTGELFF
TRBD1	TRBV11-3	.	CASSLEHGTGENEQYF
TRBD1	TRBV5-4	TRBJ2-5	CASSLATGQADQETQYF
TRBD2	TRBV5-6	TRBJ2-7	CASSLISSGSREQYF
.	TRBV10-2	TRBJ2-3	CASTQGLPSYTQYF
TRBD2	TRBV2	TRBJ2-1	CASRRLAGGLGNEQFF